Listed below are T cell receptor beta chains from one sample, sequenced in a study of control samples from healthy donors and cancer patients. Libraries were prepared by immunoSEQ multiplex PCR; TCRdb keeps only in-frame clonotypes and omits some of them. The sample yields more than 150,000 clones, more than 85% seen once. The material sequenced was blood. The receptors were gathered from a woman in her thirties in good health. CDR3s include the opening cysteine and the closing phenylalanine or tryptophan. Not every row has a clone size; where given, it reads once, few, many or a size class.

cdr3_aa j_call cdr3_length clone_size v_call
CSVAPAPFNTGELFF TRBJ2-2 15 . TRBV29-1
CATSASGTAPYEQYF TRBJ2-7 15 . TRBV24-1
CASKGATRSYNEQFF TRBJ2-1 15 . TRBV19
CASSPSGRSGTGELFF TRBJ2-2 16 once TRBV5-1
CASRKGAYNEQFF TRBJ2-1 13 . TRBV27
CASSLDLRTGELFF TRBJ2-2 14 . TRBV11-3
CASSSWDSTGELFF TRBJ2-2 14 once TRBV5-1
CASGGPLRKAFF TRBJ1-1 12 . TRBV5-1
CASKTGETQYF TRBJ2-5 11 . TRBV6-6
CASSGRGGYTF TRBJ1-2 11 . TRBV25-1
CASGFVPAASPEDTQYF TRBJ2-3 17 . TRBV12-5
CASTQAGVDTEAFF TRBJ1-1 14 . TRBV2
CASSHPPSGYSLNEQFF TRBJ2-1 17 . TRBV7-6
CARSGSVSYNEQFF TRBJ2-1 14 . TRBV2
CATSLAGTDTQYF TRBJ2-3 13 . TRBV15
CASSQELTGYNEQFF TRBJ2-1 15 . TRBV4-1
CATSDPGPAGQETQYF TRBJ2-5 16 . TRBV24-1